Below, 21 T cell receptor beta chains from the same sample are listed, as sequenced in a study of T-cell memory formation after mild COVID-19. Using its own MiXCR run on the 5' RACE reads, TCRdb lists one record per CDR3 protein. The sample lists 300,000 to 350,000 distinct CDR3 sequences; roughly an eighth were seen once. Sample: PBMCs or a T cell subset sorted from them (not recorded which). The receptors originated from a man aged 18 to 29 who had mild COVID-19 (a few samples of this study predate the infection). Cell type and time point are not known.

This chain links TRBV7-2 with TRBJ2-5; 9 bases are shared with TRBD2. The germline gives CDR1 SGHTA, CDR2 FQGNSA. The CDR3 loop spans 15 amino acids. Unmatched junction bases numbered 5, after V lost 4 bases and J lost 2 bases. The CDR3, as DNA: TGTGCCAGCAGCTCCATCCTAGCGGGGCAAGAGACCCAGTACTTC. Its translation is CASSSILAGQETQYF.

The chain is built from TRBV20-1 and TRBJ1-2, with 7 bases that match TRBD1. Germline V CDR1 and CDR2: DFQATT, SNEGSKA (reference sequence). V was clipped by 6 bases and J by 4 bases; unmatched bases: 8. This CDR3 comprises 13 residues. CDR3 in amino acids: CSATAGTAYGYTF. The CDR3 region has the DNA TGCAGTGCAACCGCCGGGACAGCCTATGGCTACACCTTC.

V and J are TRBV6-5 and TRBJ1-4; unclear D gene. Trimming left V 0 bases short and J 4 bases short, with 9 bases between. The germline V gene has CDR1 MNHEY and CDR2 SVGAGI. The CDR3 has 15 residues. The CDR3 region is CASSYSIRNNEKLFF. The CDR3 DNA sequence: TGTGCCAGCAGTTACTCGATCCGGAATAATGAAAAACTGTTTTTT.

The chain carries TRBV5-1 and TRBJ2-2, with 10 bases aligning to TRBD2. Germline V gene sequence: CDR1 SGHRS, CDR2 YFSETQ. The length of the CDR3 is 16 residues. V lost 2 bases, J lost 5 bases, and 6 bases stayed unmatched. This chain's CDR3 is CASSFWLAGVTGELFF. The CDR3 nucleotides read TGCGCCAGCAGCTTCTGGCTAGCGGGGGTAACCGGGGAGCTGTTTTTT.

V gene TRBV30 combines with J gene TRBJ1-5, with 8 nucleotides matching TRBD1. V lost 3 bases, J lost 2 bases, and 6 bases stayed unmatched. The length of the CDR3 is 15 residues. Germline values: CDR1 GTSNPN, CDR2 SVGIG (reference sequence). The CDR3: CAWRRGTGGNQPQHF. For the CDR3, the DNA is TGTGCCTGGAGGCGCGGGACAGGAGGCAATCAGCCCCAGCATTTT.

This clonotype was found a few times. V gene TRBV7-2 combines with J gene TRBJ2-2; TRBD2 matches 11 bases. CDR1 SGHTA and CDR2 FQGNSA come from the germline V gene. V was clipped by 8 bases and J by 5 bases; unmatched bases: 7. This CDR3 is built from 15 residues. The CDR3 nucleotides read TGTGCCAGCGACTCCCGACTAGCGGGAACCGGGGAGCTGTTTTTT. As protein: CASDSRLAGTGELFF.

This chain joins TRBV7-8 and TRBJ2-5; D gene ambiguous. Germline CDR1 is SGHVS and CDR2 is FQNEAQ. Trimming stripped 5 bases from V and 7 bases from J, with 14 bases between. This CDR3 spans 13 amino acids. The CDR3 sequence is CASSPERLGTQYF. The DNA of the CDR3 is TGTGCCAGCAGCCCCGAACGCCTAGGGACCCAGTACTTC.

This clonotype has only a few counts. The CDR3: CASSPGQSKAFF. CDR3 DNA: TGTGCCAGCAGCCCCGGACAGTCGAAAGCTTTCTTT. The chain has TRBV11-2 and TRBJ1-1; weak D call: TRBD1 (6 bases). Germline CDR1 SGHAT, CDR2 FQNNGV. V lost 5 bases and J 9 bases, leaving 13 bases between the germline ends. The CDR3 spans 12 residues.

This sequence joins TRBV5-1 and TRBJ1-4; no clear D gene. This CDR3 is 14 amino acids long. CDR1 and CDR2 from the germline V gene are SGHRS and YFSETQ. V lost 5 bases, J lost 8 bases, and 16 bases lay in between. The CDR3: CASRAPGLQEKLFF. CDR3 bases: TGCGCCAGCAGGGCCCCGGGGTTACAAGAAAAACTGTTTTTT.

The chain has TRBV7-2 and TRBJ1-6, with D hard to call. Trimming removed 2 bases at V and 8 bases at J, with 7 bases between. The germline CDR1 and CDR2 sequences are SGHTA and FQGNSA. The CDR3 length is 13 residues. The CDR3 loop reads CASSLSRDSPLHF. CDR3 bases: TGTGCCAGCAGCTTATCCCGAGATTCACCCCTCCACTTT.

The genes are TRBV7-9 and TRBJ2-7; tentatively, D is TRBD2 (7 bases). From germline, CDR1 is SEHNR and CDR2 FQNEAQ (reference sequence). Trimming pared 3 bases from V and 6 bases from J, leaving 15 bases between. The CDR3 runs to 14 residues. CDR3 loop: CASSFSTGGGEQYV. Here the CDR3 DNA reads TGTGCCAGCAGCTTCTCTACGGGGGGCGGCGAGCAGTACGTC.

The chain employs TRBV7-8 and TRBJ2-2; 7 positions agree with TRBD1. Germline values: CDR1 SGHVS, CDR2 FQNEAQ. The ends lost 8 bases at V and 2 bases at J; junction bases unmatched: 8. The CDR3 length is 15 residues. The CDR3 nucleotides read TGTGCCAGCCTCCATTGGGACAGAAACACCGGGGAGCTGTTTTTT. Encoded protein: CASLHWDRNTGELFF.

This rearrangement joins TRBV4-2 to TRBJ2-2, with a possible D match to TRBD2 (6 bases). Trimming removed 4 bases at V and 7 bases at J, with 16 bases between. The CDR3 has 15 residues. Looked up from germline, CDR1 is LGHNA and CDR2 is YNFKEQ. CDR3 in amino acids: CASSPQSPEGGELFF. The CDR3 coding sequence is TGTGCCAGCAGCCCCCAATCTCCGGAGGGCGGGGAGCTGTTTTTT.

Only a few counts were recorded for this clonotype. The rearrangement links TRBV7-8 to TRBJ2-7; D gene uncertain. CDR1 SGHVS and CDR2 FQNEAQ come from the germline V gene. CDR3 length: 14 amino acids. V lost 0 bases to trimming and J lost 4 bases, with 10 bases between them. The chain's CDR3 is CASSLAPPSYEQYF. Written as DNA, the CDR3 is TGTGCCAGCAGCTTAGCACCCCCATCTTACGAGCAGTACTTC.

This clonotype was seen only a few times. This chain connects TRBV5-1 to TRBJ1-2; D remains unclear. The germline V gene encodes CDR1 SGHRS and CDR2 YFSETQ. CDR3 length equals 13 residues. V gave up 10 bases and J gave up 13 bases, with 26 bases separating them. CDR3 in amino acids: CASGDRPGYVRTF. CDR3 in DNA: TGCGCCTCCGGGGATCGCCCAGGATATGTGCGCACCTTC.

In this sample, this clonotype turned up many times. The V gene is TRBV6-6, the J gene TRBJ2-1; possibly TRBD2 for D (6 bases). Trimming shortened V by 4 bases and J by 10 bases, and 17 bases separated the two germline ends. CDR3 length: 14 amino acids. The germline CDR1 and CDR2 sequences are MNHNY and SVGAGI (reference sequence). The CDR3 protein is CASSSPWEVPEQFF. The DNA of the CDR3 is TGTGCCAGCAGTTCCCCCTGGGAGGTGCCCGAGCAGTTCTTC.

The chain carries TRBV20-1 and TRBJ1-6; D remains unclear. V lost 4 bases to trimming and J lost 6 bases, with 10 bases between them. In germline, CDR1 is DFQATT, CDR2 SNEGSKA (reference sequence). The CDR3 spans 13 residues. CDR3 bases: TGCAGTGCTATAGGGTCCACTAATTCACCCCTCCACTTT. Encoded protein: CSAIGSTNSPLHF.

The chain recombines TRBV5-4 with TRBJ2-5, with TRBD2 matching over 9 bases. Germline V lookup: CDR1 SGHNT, CDR2 YYREEE (reference sequence). The CDR3 is 14 amino acids. With 4 bases clipped from V and 5 bases from J, the junction kept 6 bases outside the gene matches. The CDR3 reads CASSNAGGRETQYF. The CDR3 nucleotides are TGTGCCAGCAGCAACGCGGGGGGGCGGGAGACCCAGTACTTC.

This clonotype was seen a handful of times. V gene TRBV19 combines with J gene TRBJ1-2, with D unresolved. Germline V CDR1 and CDR2: LNHDA, SQIVND (reference sequence). The CDR3 totals 15 residues. The V and J ends lost 8 bases and 3 bases respectively, with 19 bases between them. Here the CDR3 reads CASLTRPGWDYGYTF. As DNA, the CDR3 is TGTGCCAGTCTGACGCGGCCAGGTTGGGACTATGGCTACACCTTC.

The V call is TRBV7-9, the J call TRBJ2-5; D is ambiguous. There are 15 residues in the CDR3. CDR1 is SEHNR, CDR2 FQNEAQ, per germline (reference sequence). Trimming cost V 5 bases and J 0 bases, with 13 bases left between them. In nucleotides, the CDR3 is TGTGCCAGCAGCGCCACCTTCGAGTACCAAGAGACCCAGTACTTC. It yields the protein CASSATFEYQETQYF.

V and J are TRBV14 and TRBJ1-1; 8 nucleotides align to TRBD1. Germline-derived CDR1 and CDR2 are SGHDN and FVKESK. CDR3 size: 15 residues. The J segment lost 4 bases and the V segment lost 5 bases, leaving 9 bases of the junction unmatched. In DNA, the CDR3 is TGTGCCAGCAGCTCCTTACAGGGGGTTGGCACTGAAGCTTTCTTT. Residues: CASSSLQGVGTEAFF.